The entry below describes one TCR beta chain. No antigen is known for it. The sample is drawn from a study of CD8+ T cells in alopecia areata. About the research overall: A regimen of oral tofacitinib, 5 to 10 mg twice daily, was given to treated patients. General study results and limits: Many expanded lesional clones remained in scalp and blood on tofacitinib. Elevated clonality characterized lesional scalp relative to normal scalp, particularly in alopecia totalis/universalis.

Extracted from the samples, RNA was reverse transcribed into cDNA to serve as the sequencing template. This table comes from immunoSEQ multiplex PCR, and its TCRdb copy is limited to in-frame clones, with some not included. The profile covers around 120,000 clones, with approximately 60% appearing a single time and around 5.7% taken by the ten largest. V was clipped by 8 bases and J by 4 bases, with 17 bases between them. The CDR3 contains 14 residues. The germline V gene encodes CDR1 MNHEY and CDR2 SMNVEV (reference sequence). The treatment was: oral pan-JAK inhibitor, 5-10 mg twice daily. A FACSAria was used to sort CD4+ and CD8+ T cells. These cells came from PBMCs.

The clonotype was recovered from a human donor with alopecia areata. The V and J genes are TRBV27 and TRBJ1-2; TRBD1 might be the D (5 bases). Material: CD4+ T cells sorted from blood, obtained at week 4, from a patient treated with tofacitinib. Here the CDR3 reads CASGSPGRLYGYTF. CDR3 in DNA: TGTGCCAGCGGATCCCCGGGACGGCTCTATGGCTACACCTTC.